Listed below are T cell receptor beta chains from one sample, sequenced in a study of cytomegalovirus exposure and HLA in healthy donors. The protocol was immunoSEQ multiplex PCR, while the TCRdb copy is restricted to in-frame clones and leaves out a portion. Its clone listing holds tens of thousands of clones. The sample consisted of PBMCs. The receptor source for this set is a boy between 10 and 17 years old in good health and CMV-seronegative. The conserved cysteine and the conserved F or W are not part of the CDR3 here.

V gene: TRBV29-1; CDR3 protein: SAEGQVDTEAF
V gene: TRBV6-1; CDR3 protein: ASSDYQGFQETQY
V gene: TRBV7-2; CDR3 protein: ASSLGGQANEQF
V gene: TRBV19; CDR3 protein: ASSTTGSQETQY
V gene: TRBV6-1; CDR3 protein: ASSVENAYQPQH
V gene: TRBV19; CDR3 protein: ASSISAGGYGYT
V gene: TRBV4-1; CDR3 protein: ASSQVPGTGELF
V gene: TRBV27; CDR3 protein: ASSPGQASYEQY
V gene: TRBV27; CDR3 protein: ASSLIGNIDSPLH
V gene: TRBV9; CDR3 protein: ASSTRTGDKY
V gene: TRBV30; CDR3 protein: AWSVQGGGFGYT
V gene: TRBV11-2; CDR3 protein: ASSTDRGRVQF
V gene: TRBV11-2; CDR3 protein: ASEGFSYNEQF
V gene: TRBV19; CDR3 protein: ASQEGIYGYT
V gene: TRBV5-1; CDR3 protein: ASLTENTGELF
V gene: TRBV7-2; CDR3 protein: ASSLEGAREEQY
V gene: TRBV5-1; CDR3 protein: ASSAFSDSPNYGYT
V gene: TRBV11-2; CDR3 protein: ASSLIGVDTEAF
V gene: TRBV19; CDR3 protein: ASSIDRANEQY
V gene: TRBV7-7; CDR3 protein: ASSLSQGSDNEQF
V gene: TRBV9; CDR3 protein: ASSLSGFGQETQY
V gene: TRBV7-9; CDR3 protein: ASRPVAGEEYEQY
V gene: TRBV13; CDR3 protein: ASSKGLAGVNTGELF
V gene: TRBV9; CDR3 protein: ASSSYKGWVTEAF
V gene: TRBV7-2; CDR3 protein: ASSLEVRGTEAF
V gene: TRBV27; CDR3 protein: ASSFGGFGNQPQH
V gene: TRBV30; CDR3 protein: AWRSGAGARETQY
V gene: TRBV28; CDR3 protein: ASSFQGATGELF
V gene: TRBV5-1; CDR3 protein: ASSLEQGMNTEAF
V gene: TRBV9; CDR3 protein: ASSVARGEQY
V gene: TRBV6-1; CDR3 protein: ASSELWQGFDGNQPQH
V gene: TRBV9; CDR3 protein: ASSVGGAGGDEQY
V gene: TRBV19; CDR3 protein: ASQVGYGYT
V gene: TRBV7-9; CDR3 protein: ASSSGLEKQETQY
V gene: TRBV14; CDR3 protein: ASSTVGTRDTGELF
V gene: TRBV19; CDR3 protein: ASTATENTIY
V gene: TRBV9; CDR3 protein: ASSVASGRALDEQF
V gene: TRBV18; CDR3 protein: ASSPPGEIYEQY
V gene: TRBV19; CDR3 protein: ASSIGQREAF
V gene: TRBV11-2; CDR3 protein: ASSLGGGLTDTQY
V gene: TRBV6-1; CDR3 protein: ASSERVAGGDEQY
V gene: TRBV5-8; CDR3 protein: ASSRGTSGHNEQF
V gene: TRBV7-2; CDR3 protein: ASSPSGGGSYNEQF
V gene: TRBV2; CDR3 protein: ASRVDSSNYGYT
V gene: TRBV9; CDR3 protein: ASSVLAGGETDTQY
V gene: TRBV5-6; CDR3 protein: ASSLGGRDTEAF
V gene: TRBV27; CDR3 protein: ASSTDRGTTEAF
V gene: TRBV28; CDR3 protein: ASSLVQDYIAF
V gene: TRBV10-3; CDR3 protein: AISEGTWQF
V gene: TRBV27; CDR3 protein: ASSPHRGSGYT
V gene: TRBV6-5; CDR3 protein: ASSYSRASPLH
V gene: TRBV29-1; CDR3 protein: SVANGQATEAF